The clone carrying this T cell receptor (beta chain) was picked up a small number of times. Its specificity is unknown. This sample stems from a study of human T cells and chemical hapten exposure. Whole-study context: Patch tests delivered 0.01% DPC to the upper back and were evaluated at 6 days.

V was trimmed by 3 bases and J by 0 bases, leaving 15 bases between them. The length of the CDR3 is 17 residues. CDR1 MNHNY and CDR2 SVGAGI come from the germline V gene (reference sequence). The time point is: patch test 3, about 24 weeks after DPC sensitization. Treatment given: therapeutic diphenylcyclopropenone sensitization with weekly scalp DPC. Whole-study results and caveats: With DPC sensitization, TCRs exceeding 1 in 1000 frequency showed no change. Donor immune responses may differ from healthy people's, since all donors had alopecia.

It was the library that attached unique molecular identifiers to individual cDNA molecules. MiXCR, run by TCRdb on the RACE reads, gives a single entry per CDR3 protein. This table has some 84,000 distinct CDR3 sequences, 10% to 13% appearing once. The sequencing used whole blood, collected in connection with sensitization to the hapten diphenylcyclopropenone (DPC). The chain couples TRBV6-6 to TRBJ2-1; D may be TRBD2 (5 bases). The source is a woman in her 50s with alopecia areata. Some clones in this sample may be carry-over from other donors' samples. The CDR3 sequence is CASSYLAGDSSYNEQFF. The CDR3 DNA reads as TGTGCCAGCAGTTATCTGGCGGGCGATAGCTCCTACAATGAGCAGTTCTTC.